The 28 T cell receptor beta chains below all came from one sample that was sequenced in a study of vaccination effects on CD4 cells after COVID-19. The assay was immunoSEQ multiplex PCR, and TCRdb's table has in-frame clones only and misses some. Seen here are approximately 54,000 clones, around 86% observed once, and the top ten hold approximately 2.4%. Before sequencing, viral peptide pools were used by the ViraFEST assay to expand antigen-specific CD4+ T cells. A roughly 11-day culture period preceded the isolation of CD4+ T cells. The antigens for these receptors are not known. Here the sequenced sample was CD4+ T cells from PBMCs cultured with HCoV-229E spike peptides, taken before COVID-19 vaccination. The receptors were gathered from a human donor who received a COVID-19 vaccine.

This clone has only a few counts. This rearrangement joins TRBV6-1 to TRBJ1-3; no clear D gene. From germline, CDR1 is MNHNS and CDR2 SASEGT. The CDR3 runs 13 residues. The V and J ends lost 1 base and 9 bases respectively, with 10 bases between them. CDR3 in DNA: TGTGCCAGCAGTGAAGATCTAGGAGTCACCATATATTTT. It specifies CASSEDLGVTIYF.

The chain carries TRBV4-1 and TRBJ1-5; D unclear. The V and J ends lost 0 bases and 7 bases respectively, with 7 bases between them. This CDR3 is built from 13 residues. CDR1 and CDR2 (germline): MGHRA, YSYEKL. The CDR3 DNA follows: TGCGCCAGCAGCCAAGAGACGAGGCAGCCCCAGCATTTT. Translated: CASSQETRQPQHF.

This clone was seen more than once but under ten times. The genes are TRBV24-1 and TRBJ1-1; D is uncertain. This CDR3 region has 13 residues. Germline V lookup: CDR1 KGHDR, CDR2 SFDVKD. The V gene lost 5 bases and the J gene lost 2 bases, with 8 bases spanning the gap. The CDR3 nucleotides read TGTGCCACCAGTGCATTCCCCAACACTGAAGCTTTCTTT. Protein: CATSAFPNTEAFF.

The rearrangement joins TRBV27 to TRBJ1-2, with D perhaps matching TRBD1 (6 bases). The CDR3 extends over 16 amino acids. V was pared by 2 bases and J by 8 bases, with 21 bases between. The V gene's germline CDR1 is MNHEY and CDR2 SMNVEV (reference sequence). The CDR3 region is CASSLSRFRGAGGYTF. The CDR3 region has the DNA TGTGCCAGCAGTTTAAGTCGGTTTCGGGGGGCAGGAGGCTACACCTTC.

The genes are TRBV7-8 and TRBJ1-5; tentative D call: TRBD1 (5 bases). Trimming took off 2 bases at V and 7 bases at J, with 9 bases between the two ends. The CDR3 has 13 amino acids. CDR1 is SGHVS and CDR2 is FQNEAQ in the germline V gene. The CDR3 is CASSLQGTQPQHF. DNA of the CDR3: TGTGCCAGCAGCTTACAGGGAACCCAGCCCCAGCATTTT.

There are a few counts of this clone. The chain employs TRBV19 and TRBJ1-1, with 7 bases aligning to TRBD1. The CDR3 is 13 residues long. Germline V CDR1 and CDR2: LNHDA, SQIVND (reference sequence). V lost 4 bases, J lost 6 bases, and 5 bases stayed unmatched. The CDR3 sequence is CASSRGTVSEAFF. The CDR3 nucleotides read TGTGCCAGTAGTAGAGGGACAGTGTCTGAAGCTTTCTTT.

The V and J genes are TRBV11-2 and TRBJ1-3; possible D gene TRBD1, 5 bases. V lost 5 bases to trimming and J lost 4 bases, with 12 bases between them. CDR3 size: 14 residues. CDR1 is SGHAT and CDR2 is FQNNGV in the germline V gene. CDR3: CASSGGGIGNTIYF. The CDR3 nucleotides are TGTGCCAGCAGCGGCGGGGGGATAGGAAACACCATATATTTT. Full variable domain (missing parts from reference TRBV11-2 and TRBJ1-3): EAGVAQSPRYKIIEKRQSVAFWCNPISGHATLYWYQQILGQGPKLLIQFQNNGVVDDSQLPKDRFSAERLKGVDSTLKIQPAKLEDSAVYLCASSGGGIGNTIYFGEGSWLTVV.

CDR3 bases: TGTGCCAGCAGTCTCATCGGACAGTCCGGCTCACCCCTCCACTTT. Encoded protein: CASSLIGQSGSPLHF. This chain connects TRBV6-2 or TRBV6-3 to TRBJ1-6, with D possibly TRBD1 on 6 matching bases. Trimming took off 5 bases at V and 10 bases at J, with 18 bases between the two ends. Germline assignment: CDR1 MNHEY and CDR2 SVGEGT. The CDR3 totals 15 residues.

The rearrangement links TRBV7-7 to TRBJ2-1; TRBD2 matches at 8 bases. Germline CDR1 reads SSHAT; CDR2 reads FNYEAQ (reference sequence). The CDR3 covers 15 residues. The V and J ends lost 1 base and 4 bases, in that order; junction bases with no gene match: 3. In DNA form, the CDR3 reads TGTGCCAGCAGCTTAGTTAGCGGGGCATACAATGAGCAGTTCTTC. Amino acid sequence: CASSLVSGAYNEQFF.

The genes are TRBV10-3 and TRBJ2-3; D unresolved. Germline V gives CDR1 ENHRY, CDR2 SYGVKD. V was pared by 9 bases and J by 2 bases, with 9 bases between. The CDR3 extends over 12 amino acids. CDR3 sequence reads: CAIAAHTDTQYF. CDR3 nucleotides: TGTGCCATAGCTGCTCACACAGATACGCAGTATTTT.

This chain uses TRBV19 with TRBJ2-3; D uncertain. Trimming pared 1 base from V and 0 bases from J, leaving 14 bases between. Germline CDR1 and CDR2: LNHDA and SQIVND (reference sequence). The CDR3 spans 17 residues. CDR3 in amino acids: CASSIVVRTPSTDTQYF. The DNA of the CDR3 is TGTGCCAGTAGTATAGTCGTCAGGACCCCTAGCACAGATACGCAGTATTTT.

This clone was recorded once. J is TRBJ1-2 and V is TRBV6-5, with D uncertain. Trimming stripped 5 bases from V and 8 bases from J, with 21 bases between. The CDR3 is 15 amino acids. Germline CDR1 MNHEY, CDR2 SVGAGI. CDR3 sequence: CASSTTGLLVGGYTF. CDR3 DNA: TGTGCCAGCAGTACCACCGGGCTCCTTGTAGGAGGCTACACCTTC.

The V gene is TRBV24-1, the J gene TRBJ2-2, with 10 bases lining up with TRBD1. Germline-derived CDR1 and CDR2 are KGHDR and SFDVKD. The CDR3 totals 17 residues. V lost 5 bases, J lost 2 bases, and 7 bases stayed unmatched. CDR3: CATSGGQGPINTGELFF. The CDR3 DNA is TGTGCCACCAGTGGGGGACAGGGGCCTATTAACACCGGGGAGCTGTTTTTT.

The chain employs TRBV6-5 and TRBJ1-5, with TRBD1 matching 7 bases. Germline loops: CDR1 MNHEY, CDR2 SVGAGI. The V and J ends lost 6 bases and 6 bases, in that order; junction bases with no gene match: 11. The CDR3 spans 15 residues. CDR3 loop: CASSRTGESTQPQHF. CDR3 nucleotide sequence: TGTGCCAGCAGCAGAACAGGGGAGTCTACTCAGCCCCAGCATTTT.

The J gene is TRBJ2-2, the V gene TRBV25-1; 10 bases map to TRBD1. Germline CDR1 reads MGHDK; CDR2 reads SYGVNS. V shed 3 bases and J 4 bases; nucleotides not matched to a gene: 2. The CDR3 consists of 15 residues. CDR3 sequence reads: CASSEGQGSTGELFF. The CDR3 DNA sequence: TGTGCCAGCAGTGAGGGACAGGGGAGCACCGGGGAGCTGTTTTTT.

The chain carries TRBV6-2 or TRBV6-3 and TRBJ2-2; 8 bases map to TRBD2. CDR3 length: 15 residues. The V and J ends lost 6 bases and 1 base, in that order; junction bases with no gene match: 4. Germline V gene data show CDR1 as MNHEY and CDR2 as SVGEGT. CDR3 in amino acids: CASSRGGKNTGELFF. The CDR3 nucleotides are TGTGCCAGCAGCCGCGGGGGGAAGAACACCGGGGAGCTGTTTTTT.

The rearrangement joins TRBV2 to TRBJ2-2; possible D gene TRBD1, 6 bases. The V end was cut by 6 bases, the J end by 5 bases, with 16 bases between. This CDR3 contains 15 residues. From germline, CDR1 is SNHLY and CDR2 FYNNEI. The CDR3 is CASREGVIETGELFF. The CDR3, as DNA: TGTGCCAGCAGAGAGGGGGTAATCGAGACCGGGGAGCTGTTTTTT.

V and J are TRBV20-1 and TRBJ1-2, with TRBD1 as a possible D gene (6 bases). This CDR3 has 10 residues. The germline V gene encodes CDR1 DFQATT and CDR2 SNEGSKA (reference sequence). CDR3 amino acids: CRWGANGYTF. Here the CDR3 DNA reads TGCAGGTGGGGGGCGAATGGCTACACCTTC.

The chain links TRBV18 to TRBJ2-1; perhaps D is TRBD1 or TRBD2 (6 bases each). Germline V gene data show CDR1 as KGHSH and CDR2 as LQKENI. CDR3 length equals 15 residues. V lost 3 bases, J lost 5 bases, and 14 bases lay in between. The chain's CDR3 is CASSPRGRWNNEQFF. The CDR3 DNA reads TGTGCCAGCTCACCCCGGGGGCGTTGGAACAATGAGCAGTTCTTC.

This sequence joins TRBV5-5 and TRBJ2-3, with D uncertain. Germline assignment: CDR1 SGHKS and CDR2 YYEKEE (reference sequence). V gave up 0 bases and J gave up 4 bases, with 15 bases separating them. The CDR3 contains 16 residues. The CDR3 DNA sequence: TGTGCCAGCAGCTTGGAGGCAGCCATTCCGGCAGATACGCAGTATTTT. As protein: CASSLEAAIPADTQYF. Drawing the rest from reference TRBV5-5 and TRBJ2-3, the complete variable domain is DAGVTQSPTHLIKTRGQQVTLRCSPISGHKSVSWYQQVLGQGPQFIFQYYEKEERGRGNFPDRFSARQFPNYSSELNVNALLLGDSALYLCASSLEAAIPADTQYFGPGTRLTVL.

The CDR3 sequence is CASREGNEQFF. The CDR3 coding sequence is TGTGCCAGCCGGGAGGGGAATGAGCAGTTCTTC. The J gene is TRBJ2-1, the V gene TRBV12-3 or TRBV12-4, with 8 bases aligning to TRBD2. CDR3 length: 11 residues. V shed 8 bases, J shed 7 bases, and the junction held 1 base outside the gene matches.

This chain links TRBV2 with TRBJ1-5; D may be TRBD1 (5 bases). The V and J ends lost 4 bases and 4 bases respectively, with 11 bases between them. The CDR3 extends over 14 amino acids. Germline-derived CDR1 and CDR2 are SNHLY and FYNNEI. DNA for the CDR3: TGTGCCAGCAGTGCACAGGCCGTAAATCAGCCCCAGCATTTT. It specifies CASSAQAVNQPQHF.

The chain joins TRBV5-5 to TRBJ2-1; D not certain. Trimming pared 0 bases from V and 4 bases from J, leaving 8 bases between. Germline-derived CDR1 and CDR2 are SGHKS and YYEKEE (reference sequence). This CDR3 has 14 amino acids. The DNA of the CDR3 is TGTGCCAGCAGCTTGGTGGTGGGATACAATGAGCAGTTCTTC. Its translation: CASSLVVGYNEQFF. Together with reference TRBV5-5 and TRBJ2-1, the CDR3 gives the full variable domain: DAGVTQSPTHLIKTRGQQVTLRCSPISGHKSVSWYQQVLGQGPQFIFQYYEKEERGRGNFPDRFSARQFPNYSSELNVNALLLGDSALYLCASSLVVGYNEQFFGPGTRLTVL.

This chain uses TRBV28 with TRBJ2-6; D gene ambiguous. V was cut by 6 bases and J by 1 base, with 10 bases left in between. The CDR3 sequence is 15 residues long. From germline, CDR1 is MDHEN and CDR2 SYDVKM. Here the CDR3 reads CASRTEGSGANVLTF. CDR3 nucleotides: TGTGCCAGCAGGACGGAAGGGTCTGGGGCCAACGTCCTGACTTTC.

The chain recombines TRBV19 with TRBJ1-6; 8 bases match TRBD1. This CDR3 is built from 14 residues. Germline CDR1 reads LNHDA; CDR2 reads SQIVND (reference sequence). The V and J ends lost 4 bases and 7 bases, in that order; junction bases with no gene match: 3. In DNA, the CDR3 is TGTGCCAGTAGTAGCAGGGGGCTGAATTCACCCCTCCACTTT. Translated, it gives CASSSRGLNSPLHF.

The chain links TRBV5-6 to TRBJ1-1, with D perhaps matching TRBD1 (6 bases). V lost 4 bases, J lost 4 bases, and 14 bases lay in between. Germline V lookup: CDR1 SGHDT, CDR2 YYEEEE. This CDR3 has 14 amino acids. The chain's CDR3 is CASSGLGGPTEAFF. The DNA of the CDR3 is TGTGCCAGCAGCGGCCTTGGGGGGCCCACTGAAGCTTTCTTT.

The chain combines TRBV6-5 with TRBJ1-1, with D perhaps TRBD1 (6 bases). Per the germline V gene, CDR1 is MNHEY and CDR2 is SVGAGI. The CDR3 has 16 residues. The germline V and J ends were trimmed by 0 bases and 6 bases, with 17 bases remaining between them. DNA of the CDR3: TGTGCCAGCAGTTACTCCCCCGGGGGGCCGGTGCCTGAAGCTTTCTTT. This sequence encodes CASSYSPGGPVPEAFF.

The chain links TRBV9 to TRBJ1-1, with unresolved D. Germline assignment: CDR1 SGDLS and CDR2 YYNGEE. The CDR3 totals 13 residues. Trimming shortened V by 0 bases and J by 2 bases, and 5 bases separated the two germline ends. The CDR3 bases are TGTGCCAGCAGCGTAGGATCTAACACTGAAGCTTTCTTT. The encoded protein is CASSVGSNTEAFF.